This paragraph reports one TCR beta chain. This clone was seen once. The clone's antigen remains unknown. No quality values exist for individual bases; no much larger clone is one base distant. The CDR3 runs 17 amino acids, cysteine and phenylalanine included. The DNA shown is the 51-base CDR3, in frame from base 1. From V the trimming removes 1 base and from J it removes 3 bases, while the gene matches leave 10 bases of the junction unaccounted for. Sequences SGHVS (CDR1) and FNYEAQ (CDR2) are obtained from the germline V gene. The sample comes from a study of memory CD4+ T cells and cytomegalovirus serostatus (dated by TCRdb to about 2019). With regard to the full study: A total of roughly 35 healthy Belgian adults, of whom 9 were CMV seropositive and 24 were CMV seronegative, were included in the cohort. To replicate a published TCR-based CMV serostatus classifier, the researchers sequenced the CD4+ memory TCRbeta repertoires of a Belgian cohort whose cytomegalovirus serostatus was known.

Points the paper makes about the study in general: Among the 150 to 200 previously reported CMV-associated TCRbeta sequences, some 67 showed up in the CD4+ memory repertoires, with each one found in between one and five individuals. Only CD4+CD45RO+ memory cells were sequenced, in contrast to the original study, in which naive and memory CD4+ and CD8+ populations were covered. On the Belgian cohort, the classifier based on the original framework reached a median bootstrapped AUC of approximately 0.95, with a 95% CI of 0.76-1.00. For predicting CMV serostatus, the median bootstrapped AUC was about 0.96 using the original framework and 0.91 using a US-trained random forest. Results were interpreted as suggesting that the CMV-associated TCR signature is largely present in the CD4+ memory repertoire.

Single viable CD3+CD4+CD8-CD45RO+ cells were sorted as memory CD4+ T cells on a FACSAria II. CMV serostatus was determined with a Roche Elecsys assay detecting serum IgG against CMV pp150, pp28, p38 and p52. Once the samples were thawed, total CD4+ T cells were enriched through positive selection using CD4 magnetic microbeads. The samples came from a different study that was designed specifically to examine the CD4+ T cell memory repertoire. Peripheral blood mononuclear cells were isolated and cryopreserved following standard operating procedures; serum was stored at -80 °C. The staining relied on CD3-PerCP (BW264/56), CD4-APC (RPA-T4), CD45RO-PE (UCHT1) and CD8-Pacific Orange (3B5) antibodies, and Sytox blue was used to exclude non-viable cells. The Quick-DNA Microprep Kit was used to extract genomic DNA from the sorted cells. Amplification of TCRbeta DNA was done with the immunoSEQ hsTCRbeta kit, following the protocol from the manufacturer. An Illumina MiSeq instrument was used to sequence the TCRbeta libraries. On the authors' methods: Removing out-of-frame sequences left 2,204,828 distinct TCRbeta sequences, an average of around 67,000 per individual. Each individual was scored according to the count of roughly 170 previously reported CMV-associated TCRbeta sequences and the total productive distinct TCRbeta count. A beta-binomial model was reimplemented in Python, and scikit-learn random forests with default parameters were trained on US cohort data. On the Belgian cohort, classifier performance was reported as the median AUC, along with percentile confidence intervals, across 10,000 bootstrap iterations. Here the immuneACCESS table is served through TCRdb, limited to in-frame sequences with V and J called. Missing clones are a known gap in these copies; in checked studies unresolved V genes cover under half, and the rest lacks a known reason. From that table come the V and J calls and clone size; the DNA was used to work out D and trimming. In all, the sample holds more than 45,000 clones, and 74% of those were seen once. 1.2% of the sample is in the top ten clones.

The rearranged segments are TRBV7-6 and TRBJ2-5; TRBD2 lines up with 8 middle nucleotides. The sequencing input was memory CD4+ T cells from blood. The TCR was taken from an adult in good health and CMV-seropositive. The nucleotide sequence is TGTGCCAGCAGCTTAGTGGTGTCGGGGGGGATTAAAGAGACCCAGTACTTC. Its protein is CASSLVVSGGIKETQYF.